This is a list of T cell receptor beta chains from one sample in a study of cytomegalovirus exposure and HLA in healthy donors. Profiled with immunoSEQ multiplex PCR; TCRdb holds only in-frame clones, not every one. The profile shows 110,000 or so clones, more than 70% of them singletons. Sequenced sample: PBMCs. Receptors were obtained from a man aged 18 to 30 in good health and CMV-seronegative. The CDR3 runs from the conserved cysteine through the conserved F or W. The D gene is left open where the match is weak.

TRBV7-8	TRBJ1-5	NA	CASSFWGFSNQPQHF
TRBV27	TRBJ2-1	NA	CASRGSSSYNEQFF
TRBV7-9	TRBJ2-6	NA	CASSLSSGANVLTF
TRBV15	TRBJ1-2	TRBD1	CATSRAGTVDLEGKSYGYTF
TRBV13	TRBJ1-1	TRBD1	CASSPGTENTEAFF
TRBV5-5	TRBJ2-5	TRBD2	CASDRWTSDGTQYF
TRBV5-6	TRBJ2-7	NA	CASSFQGGLDEQYF
TRBV11-2	TRBJ2-7	NA	CASSLDLNEQYF
TRBV5-1	TRBJ1-1	TRBD1	CASSLGVAGGINTEAFF
TRBV6-1	TRBJ2-7	TRBD1	CASSERDRNYEQYF
TRBV6-1	TRBJ2-2	NA	CASSEAPAGVNGELFF
TRBV10-3	TRBJ2-3	NA	CAIRETDTQYF
TRBV5-1	TRBJ2-7	TRBD2	CASSLTGLNYEQYF
TRBV10-1	TRBJ1-1	NA	CASSAGGTEAFF
TRBV30	TRBJ1-1	TRBD1	CACHGQGIGAFF
TRBV18	TRBJ2-7	NA	CASSLGRNSYEQYF
TRBV6-1	TRBJ2-7	NA	CASTPDWSSYEQYF
TRBV19	TRBJ1-2	TRBD1	CASDHIRDRAYGYTF
TRBV10-3	TRBJ2-1	NA	CAISVVGGTDNEQFF
TRBV4-2	TRBJ2-1	TRBD2	CASSLGTSGSEQFF
TRBV19	TRBJ1-2	NA	CASSMGDNYGYTF
TRBV28	TRBJ2-7	NA	CASTPRGGTYEQYF
TRBV9	TRBJ1-5	TRBD1	CASSVWDSSNQPQHF
TRBV10-3	TRBJ2-5	NA	CAISEIARKYQETQYF
TRBV27	TRBJ1-1	NA	CASSLSFPGEAFF
TRBV27	TRBJ2-7	TRBD2	CASSLSLAGAYEQYF
TRBV7-9	TRBJ2-5	NA	CASSLGEEETQYF
TRBV5-1	TRBJ2-5	TRBD2	CASSGTGGVETQYF
TRBV5-1	TRBJ2-2	NA	CASSLAPGTQTGELFF